This T cell receptor (beta chain) was sequenced during a study of shared clonotypes between healthy human individuals. This CDR3 contains 14 residues. Germline values: CDR1 MDHEN, CDR2 SYDVKM. Trimming left V 5 bases short and J 2 bases short, with 10 bases between. Profiled with immunoSEQ multiplex PCR; TCRdb holds only in-frame clones, not every one. The data show about 2.3 million clones, more than 85% seen once. Source material: naive CD4+ T cells from PBMCs. Subset specified: CD45RA+ positively selected. This TCR derives from a man aged 18 to 29 in good health. Some clones in this sample may be carry-over from other donors' samples. The chain carries TRBV28 and TRBJ1-3; D is possibly TRBD1 (6 bases). The chain's CDR3 is CASSTRTAGNTIYF. DNA of the CDR3: TGTGCCAGCAGTACACGGACAGCTGGAAACACCATATATTTT. Full variable domain (rest looked up from reference TRBV28 and TRBJ1-3): DVKVTQSSRYLVKRTGEKVFLECVQDMDHENMFWYRQDPGLGLRLIYFSYDVKMKEKGDIPEGYSVSREKKERFSLILESASTNQTSMYLCASSTRTAGNTIYFGEGSWLTVV.